This T cell receptor (beta chain) stems from a study of shared clonotypes between healthy human individuals. TCRdb's copy holds only in-frame clones and misses some; the assay was immunoSEQ multiplex PCR. The table has roughly 2.5 million clones, approximately 94% seen once; the top ten hold more than 0.12%. Material: naive CD4+ T cells sorted from blood. As for subset: CD45RA+ positively selected. The sequence was collected from a man in his late teens or twenties in good health.

The CDR3 sequence: CASSSREGSEQFF. The CDR3 coding sequence is TGTGCCAGCAGCTCCCGGGAGGGGTCTGAGCAGTTCTTC. V usage is TRBV9 and J usage is TRBJ2-1, with 8 bases that match TRBD2. Trimming took 4 bases from V and 9 from J; bases not matched to a gene: 6. From germline, CDR1 is SGDLS and CDR2 YYNGEE. There are 13 residues in the CDR3.